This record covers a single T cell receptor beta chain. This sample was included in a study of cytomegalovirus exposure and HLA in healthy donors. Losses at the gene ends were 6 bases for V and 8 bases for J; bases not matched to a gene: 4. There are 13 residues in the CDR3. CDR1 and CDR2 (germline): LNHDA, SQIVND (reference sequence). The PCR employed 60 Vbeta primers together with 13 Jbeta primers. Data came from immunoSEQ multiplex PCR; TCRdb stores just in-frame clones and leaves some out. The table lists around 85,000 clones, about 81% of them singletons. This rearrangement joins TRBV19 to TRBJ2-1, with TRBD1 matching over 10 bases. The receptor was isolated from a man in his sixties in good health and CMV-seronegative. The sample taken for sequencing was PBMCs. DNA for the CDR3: TGTGCCAGTAGCAGGACAGGGGGAGATGAGCAGTTCTTC. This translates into CASSRTGGDEQFF.